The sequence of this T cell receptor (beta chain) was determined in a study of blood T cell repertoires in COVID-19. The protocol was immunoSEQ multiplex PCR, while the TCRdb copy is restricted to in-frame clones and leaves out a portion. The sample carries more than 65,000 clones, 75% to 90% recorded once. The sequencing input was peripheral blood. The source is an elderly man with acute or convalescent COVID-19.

CDR3 in amino acids: CASSQTSGRIQETQYF. CDR3 nucleotides: TGTGCCAGCAGCCAAACTAGCGGGAGGATCCAAGAGACCCAGTACTTC. J is TRBJ2-5 and V is TRBV3-1 (or the pseudogene TRBV3-2); 12 nucleotides align to TRBD2. Trimming cost V 2 bases and J 1 base; bases outside gene matches: 2. Looked up from germline, CDR1 is LGHDT and CDR2 is YNNKEL (reference sequence). The CDR3 totals 16 residues.